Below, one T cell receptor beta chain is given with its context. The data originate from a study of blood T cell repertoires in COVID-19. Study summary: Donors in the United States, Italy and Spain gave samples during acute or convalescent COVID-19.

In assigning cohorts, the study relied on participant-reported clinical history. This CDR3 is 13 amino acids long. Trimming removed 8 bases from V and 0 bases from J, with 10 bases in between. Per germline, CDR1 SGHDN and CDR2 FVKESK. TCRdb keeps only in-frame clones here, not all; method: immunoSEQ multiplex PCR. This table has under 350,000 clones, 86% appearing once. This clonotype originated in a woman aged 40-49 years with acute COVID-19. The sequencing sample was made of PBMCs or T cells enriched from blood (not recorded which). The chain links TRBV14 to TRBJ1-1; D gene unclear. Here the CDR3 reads CASRGQVNTEAFF. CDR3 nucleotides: TGTGCCAGCCGGGGTCAGGTGAACACTGAAGCTTTCTTT.